The rows below give T cell receptor beta chains drawn from one sample of a study of cytomegalovirus exposure and HLA in healthy donors. Only in-frame clones appear in the TCRdb table, and some are missing; sequencing was by immunoSEQ multiplex PCR. The sample holds around 31,000 clones, roughly 89% seen once. The specimen was PBMCs. Receptors originate from a boy between 5 and 17 years old in good health and CMV-seronegative. CDR3s include the opening cysteine and the closing phenylalanine or tryptophan. Each record gives: CDR3 protein, J gene, V gene.

CDR3 protein: CASSFGRLSNSPLHF
J gene: TRBJ1-6
V gene: TRBV7-2

CDR3 protein: CASSEDPGGASTDTQYF
J gene: TRBJ2-3
V gene: TRBV6-1

CDR3 protein: CASSGGTGDSPLHF
J gene: TRBJ1-6
V gene: TRBV25-1

CDR3 protein: CASSYQDFSTDTQYF
J gene: TRBJ2-3
V gene: TRBV6-5

CDR3 protein: CASSEPGQVYGYTF
J gene: TRBJ1-2
V gene: TRBV25-1

CDR3 protein: CASSRSNQPQHF
J gene: TRBJ1-5
V gene: TRBV7-8

CDR3 protein: CASRDRISYEQYF
J gene: TRBJ2-7
V gene: TRBV5-6

CDR3 protein: CASSLGQVTSYYGYTF
J gene: TRBJ1-2
V gene: TRBV5-4

CDR3 protein: CASSQGRDQGTGWPEQYF
J gene: TRBJ2-7
V gene: TRBV4-1

CDR3 protein: CASSQDSGGAVETQYF
J gene: TRBJ2-5
V gene: TRBV4-2

CDR3 protein: CASSLAGQNSGNTIYF
J gene: TRBJ1-3
V gene: TRBV5-5

CDR3 protein: CASRDSRSYNSPLHF
J gene: TRBJ1-6
V gene: TRBV7-9

CDR3 protein: CASSEVAGGWLWNEQFF
J gene: TRBJ2-1
V gene: TRBV6-4

CDR3 protein: CASSRDRSYEQYF
J gene: TRBJ2-7
V gene: TRBV11-2

CDR3 protein: CASSPGTGRYEQYF
J gene: TRBJ2-7
V gene: TRBV6-5

CDR3 protein: CASSRDTPYEQYF
J gene: TRBJ2-7
V gene: TRBV11-2

CDR3 protein: CASSLTSSSYNEQFF
J gene: TRBJ2-1
V gene: TRBV7-9

CDR3 protein: CASSQTGGNEQFF
J gene: TRBJ2-1
V gene: TRBV5-8

CDR3 protein: CASSPPRAVSSYNEQFF
J gene: TRBJ2-1
V gene: TRBV18

CDR3 protein: CASSHGQINEKLFF
J gene: TRBJ1-4
V gene: TRBV5-6

CDR3 protein: CASSLGRGPYNSPLHF
J gene: TRBJ1-6
V gene: TRBV5-4

CDR3 protein: CASSLSRGGAGNSPLHF
J gene: TRBJ1-6
V gene: TRBV5-4

CDR3 protein: CASSLAQGFDTEAFF
J gene: TRBJ1-1
V gene: TRBV18

CDR3 protein: CASSFNLLGQPNTGELFF
J gene: TRBJ2-2
V gene: TRBV5-6

CDR3 protein: CAWSRGLAVYSYNEQFF
J gene: TRBJ2-1
V gene: TRBV30

CDR3 protein: CASSGLGTVPNTGELFF
J gene: TRBJ2-2
V gene: TRBV9

CDR3 protein: CASSLAQGVGGAEKLFF
J gene: TRBJ1-4
V gene: TRBV5-4

CDR3 protein: CASSQGQPDYEQYF
J gene: TRBJ2-7
V gene: TRBV23-1

CDR3 protein: CASSFYNEQFF
J gene: TRBJ2-1
V gene: TRBV27

CDR3 protein: CASSHAGLAWDNEQFF
J gene: TRBJ2-1
V gene: TRBV4-1

CDR3 protein: CAWEPGQGRGNQPQHF
J gene: TRBJ1-5
V gene: TRBV30

CDR3 protein: CASSGRDRGYEKLFF
J gene: TRBJ1-4
V gene: TRBV19

CDR3 protein: CASSPWGSYEQYF
J gene: TRBJ2-7
V gene: TRBV18

CDR3 protein: CASSNPGGDEKLFF
J gene: TRBJ1-4
V gene: TRBV7-8

CDR3 protein: CASSPFQGAVLYEQYF
J gene: TRBJ2-7
V gene: TRBV5-5

CDR3 protein: CASSYSMESTDTQYF
J gene: TRBJ2-3
V gene: TRBV6-6